The 18 T cell receptor beta chains reported below all come from one sample, sequenced in a study of OX40 agonist ivuxolimab in advanced cancers. Clones were read by immunoSEQ multiplex PCR, and TCRdb kept only the in-frame ones, dropping some. Among tens of thousands of clones listed, roughly 90% were seen once. Sequencing used CD4+ or CD8+ T cells sorted from blood, obtained in a trial of the OX40 agonist ivuxolimab. These receptors were taken from an adult with an advanced solid tumor such as melanoma, head and neck, liver or kidney cancer.

The chain recombines TRBV28 with TRBJ2-7, with D perhaps matching TRBD2 (6 bases). V gave up 7 bases and J gave up 0 bases, with 13 bases separating them. Germline V gives CDR1 MDHEN, CDR2 SYDVKM. This CDR3 is built from 14 residues. The CDR3 sequence is CASTGAGSSYEQYF. The CDR3 DNA reads as TGTGCCAGCACCGGGGCGGGAAGCTCCTACGAGCAGTACTTC.

The gene calls are TRBV7-6 and TRBJ1-2; D gene unclear. The CDR3 contains 9 residues. Germline values: CDR1 SGHVS, CDR2 FNYEAQ. V was cut by 7 bases and J by 8 bases, with 5 bases left in between. CDR3 amino acids: CASNRGYTF. The CDR3 nucleotides are TGTGCCAGCAACCGAGGCTACACCTTC.

The V call is TRBV29-1, the J call TRBJ2-2, with 12 positions matching TRBD2. Trimming removed 3 bases from V and 6 bases from J; junction bases left unmatched: 2. CDR1 is SQVTM, CDR2 ANQGSEA, per germline. The CDR3 covers 14 residues. CDR3: CSVEASGGAGELFF. In DNA, the CDR3 is TGCAGCGTTGAGGCTAGCGGGGGGGCCGGGGAGCTGTTTTTT.

The CDR3 sequence is CASSLWAAGGYTF. The CDR3 coding sequence is TGTGCCAGCAGTTTATGGGCAGCTGGTGGCTACACCTTC. V gene TRBV27 combines with J gene TRBJ1-2, with D unresolved. Per germline, CDR1 MNHEY and CDR2 SMNVEV (reference sequence). The CDR3 has 13 residues. With 1 base removed from V and 7 bases from J, the gap between germline ends came to 10 bases.

V usage is TRBV7-9 and J usage is TRBJ2-7, with 7 nucleotides matching TRBD2. Germline CDR1 and CDR2: SEHNR and FQNEAQ (reference sequence). After removal of 0 bases from V and 7 bases from J, the junction contained 3 bases not matched to a gene. CDR3 size: 13 residues. The CDR3 protein is CASSLAPAGEQYF. Here the CDR3 DNA reads TGTGCCAGCAGCTTAGCTCCAGCGGGGGAGCAGTACTTC.

This clone showed up just once. This chain joins TRBV29-1 and TRBJ2-1; perhaps TRBD2 as D (6 bases). Germline CDR1 and CDR2: SQVTM and ANQGSEA. Between the trimmed V and J ends, which lost 3 bases and 4 bases, there was a span of 13 bases. The CDR3 has 14 residues. This chain's CDR3 is CSVEGGTVYNEQFF. CDR3 DNA sequence: TGCAGCGTTGAGGGCGGGACCGTTTACAATGAGCAGTTCTTC.

The J gene is TRBJ2-5, the V gene TRBV19, with D perhaps matching TRBD1 or TRBD2 (5 bases each). The J call may be incorrect, as the DNA end agrees better with TRBJ2-7. There are 16 residues in the CDR3. The germline V gene has CDR1 LNHDA and CDR2 SQIVND (reference sequence). CDR3 in amino acids: CASSILTGTETYEQYF. DNA for the CDR3: TGTGCCAGTAGTATCCTAACCGGGACGGAGACCTACGAGCAGTACTTC.

The chain uses TRBV11-3 and TRBJ1-1, with D hard to call. The length of the CDR3 is 14 residues. Germline assignment: CDR1 SGHNT and CDR2 YENEEA. The germline V and J ends were trimmed by 5 bases and 0 bases, with 10 bases remaining between them. CDR3 protein: CASSNVQLNTEAFF. The CDR3 region has the DNA TGTGCCAGCAGCAACGTCCAGCTGAACACTGAAGCTTTCTTT.

J is TRBJ2-7 and V is TRBV7-9; 9 positions agree with TRBD1. Germline V gene lookup returns CDR1 SEHNR and CDR2 FQNEAQ (reference sequence). This CDR3 comprises 15 residues. The J segment lost 3 bases and the V segment lost 5 bases, leaving 8 bases of the junction unmatched. The CDR3 nucleotides read TGTGCCAGCAGCCCATCGGGACAGGGTAGCTACGAGCAGTACTTC. Residues: CASSPSGQGSYEQYF.

The chain carries TRBV5-1 and TRBJ2-3; D is perhaps TRBD2 (5 bases). Trimming cost V 4 bases and J 4 bases, with 19 bases left between them. The V gene's germline CDR1 is SGHRS and CDR2 YFSETQ. The CDR3 covers 16 residues. The CDR3 nucleotides read TGCGCCAGCAGCCCAGGACTGGGAAGAGGCGCAGATACGCAGTATTTT. Amino acids: CASSPGLGRGADTQYF.

V and J are TRBV25-1 and TRBJ1-2; unclear D gene. The CDR3 covers 14 residues. The V and J ends lost 2 bases and 4 bases respectively, with 11 bases between them. From germline, CDR1 is MGHDK and CDR2 SYGVNS. CDR3 residues: CASSEALATYGYTF. CDR3 bases: TGTGCCAGCAGTGAAGCCTTGGCAACCTATGGCTACACCTTC.

The rearrangement uses TRBV5-1 and TRBJ1-2; TRBD1 aligns across 11 bases. The CDR3 covers 14 residues. J gave up 7 bases and V 4 bases, and 6 bases lay outside the gene matches. Germline CDR1 reads SGHRS; CDR2 reads YFSETQ. DNA of the CDR3: TGCGCCAGCAGCGCCGGACAGGGGGCGGGTGGCTACACCTTC. Its protein is CASSAGQGAGGYTF.

The chain employs TRBV9 and TRBJ2-1; D is undetermined. Trimming pared 0 bases from V and 0 bases from J, leaving 13 bases between. Per germline, CDR1 SGDLS and CDR2 YYNGEE. This CDR3 comprises 17 residues. The CDR3 coding sequence is TGTGCCAGCAGCGTAGACGTGGGGATCAGCTCCTACAATGAGCAGTTCTTC. Translation gives CASSVDVGISSYNEQFF.

The rearrangement links TRBV9 to TRBJ1-2; D is perhaps TRBD1 (5 bases). This CDR3 comprises 14 residues. CDR1 is SGDLS and CDR2 is YYNGEE in the germline V gene. Trimming took 0 bases from V and 5 from J, leaving 11 bases between them. The CDR3 DNA reads as TGTGCCAGCAGCGTAGAAGGGGCTGGGTATGGCTACACCTTC. Translation gives CASSVEGAGYGYTF.

This clone was seen only a few times. V usage is TRBV7-2 and J usage is TRBJ2-7; unclear D gene. Germline V lookup: CDR1 SGHTA, CDR2 FQGNSA. This CDR3 has 16 residues. V lost 5 bases, J lost 0 bases, and 17 bases lay in between. DNA for the CDR3: TGTGCCAGCAGCCCTAACGGTGGCCGCAGCTCCTACGAGCAGTACTTC. This gives the protein CASSPNGGRSSYEQYF.

The chain employs TRBV7-8 and TRBJ1-1; 10 nucleotides line up with TRBD1. Germline loops: CDR1 SGHVS, CDR2 FQNEAQ. J was trimmed by 5 bases and V by 5 bases; bases with no gene match: 8. This CDR3 contains 15 residues. The CDR3: CASSAATGGRTEAFF. DNA for the CDR3: TGTGCCAGCAGCGCGGCGACAGGGGGCAGGACTGAAGCTTTCTTT.

The chain recombines TRBV4-3 with TRBJ2-1; 7 nucleotides match TRBD2. Per the germline V gene, CDR1 is LGHNA and CDR2 is YSLEER. After removal of 1 base from V and 8 bases from J, the junction contained 5 bases not matched to a gene. CDR3 length: 14 amino acids. The CDR3 sequence is CASSQGGGIYEQFF. In DNA, the CDR3 is TGCGCCAGCAGCCAAGGGGGGGGGATCTATGAGCAGTTCTTC.

The chain links TRBV6-5 to TRBJ1-5; 8 nucleotides line up with TRBD1. This CDR3 region has 12 residues. Germline CDR1 reads MNHEY; CDR2 reads SVGAGI. After removal of 6 bases from V and 8 bases from J, the junction contained 3 bases not matched to a gene. In nucleotides, the CDR3 is TGTGCCAGCAGACAGGGGGGAGAGCCCCAGCATTTT. Its protein is CASRQGGEPQHF.